The 29 T cell receptor beta chains below all came from one sample that was sequenced in a study of T-cell reconstitution after alpha-beta-depleted transplantation in children. Unique molecular identifiers were incorporated when the TCRbeta library was constructed. From the PCR reads, TCRdb called clonotypes with MiXCR, one entry per CDR3 protein. The sample has 700,000 or so distinct CDR3 sequences, under 15% seen once. This specimen was PBMCs, taken before TCRalphabeta/CD19-depleted stem cell transplant. These receptor sequences come from a girl aged 2-10 years with congenital amegakaryocytic thrombocytopenia, due to receive a stem cell transplant.

This clonotype was observed at least ten times. The V gene is TRBV20-1, the J gene TRBJ2-7; D remains unclear. V shed 6 bases and J shed 7 bases, with 16 bases lying between them. This CDR3 spans 12 amino acids. CDR1 is DFQATT, CDR2 SNEGSKA, per germline (reference sequence). CDR3 sequence reads: CSATRASREQYF. CDR3 sequence (DNA): TGCAGTGCCACCCGCGCCTCGCGGGAGCAGTACTTC.

This clonotype has a count of ten or more. V gene TRBV7-2 combines with J gene TRBJ2-7; D is perhaps TRBD1 or TRBD2 (6 bases each). V was shortened by 3 bases and J by 3 bases, with 12 bases between the two germline ends. Looked up from germline, CDR1 is SGHTA and CDR2 is FQGNSA. The CDR3 spans 14 residues. DNA of the CDR3: TGTGCCAGCAGCTTTTTCAGGGGAGGCTACGAGCAGTACTTC. Amino acids: CASSFFRGGYEQYF.

This chain links TRBV5-1 with TRBJ2-1, with 12 bases fitting TRBD2. The CDR3 extends over 18 amino acids. V dropped 4 bases and J dropped 0; count of bases not matched to a gene: 8. Germline CDR1 and CDR2: SGHRS and YFSETQ. Here the CDR3 reads CASSTGLAGWSSYNEQFF. The CDR3 DNA reads TGCGCCAGCAGCACTGGACTAGCGGGGTGGAGCTCCTACAATGAGCAGTTCTTC.

This clonotype appeared many times. The CDR3 coding sequence is TGCGCCAGCAGCCCCTTGGAGGATGCGTACTACGAGCAGTACTTC. As protein: CASSPLEDAYYEQYF. The J gene is TRBJ2-7, the V gene TRBV5-1; weak D call: TRBD2 (5 bases). Trimming left V 4 bases short and J 3 bases short, with 17 bases between. CDR3 size: 15 residues. Germline V gene data show CDR1 as SGHRS and CDR2 as YFSETQ.

This clonotype showed up many times. This chain links TRBV7-2 with TRBJ2-3, with 7 bases that match TRBD2. Germline CDR1 reads SGHTA; CDR2 reads FQGNSA. With V trimmed by 2 bases and J by 6 bases, 8 bases remained unmatched. This CDR3 has 15 residues. In DNA form, the CDR3 reads TGTGCCAGCAGCTTACTGGCGGGAGCGGTGGATACGCAGTATTTT. Encoded protein: CASSLLAGAVDTQYF.

This clonotype was detected many times. The J gene is TRBJ2-7, the V gene TRBV5-1, with 9 bases aligning to TRBD2. With V trimmed by 4 bases and J by 5 bases, 10 bases remained unmatched. Germline lookup yields CDR1 SGHRS and CDR2 YFSETQ. The CDR3 extends over 15 amino acids. The CDR3 region is CASSLLSGSRDEQYF. CDR3 DNA: TGCGCCAGCAGCCTACTTAGCGGGAGTAGGGACGAGCAGTACTTC.

This clonotype was seen more than once but under ten times. The chain combines TRBV7-7 with TRBJ2-2, with D maybe TRBD1 (5 bases). Between the trimmed V and J ends, which lost 4 bases and 0 bases, there was a span of 12 bases. The CDR3 is made up of 16 amino acids. CDR1 and CDR2 from the germline V gene are SSHAT and FNYEAQ (reference sequence). CDR3 sequence reads: CASSSGTGTNTGELFF. The CDR3 DNA reads TGTGCCAGCAGCTCCGGAACAGGAACGAACACCGGGGAGCTGTTTTTT.

The V gene is TRBV4-1, the J gene TRBJ2-1; 12 bases agree with TRBD2. Germline V CDR1 and CDR2: MGHRA, YSYEKL. This CDR3 region has 16 residues. V lost 4 bases, J lost 10 bases, and 11 bases stayed unmatched. CDR3: CASSPPGLAGGKEQFF. CDR3 DNA: TGCGCCAGCAGCCCCCCGGGACTAGCGGGCGGGAAGGAGCAGTTCTTC.

This clonotype was seen at least ten times. Here the CDR3 DNA reads TGTGCCAGCAGTGACCGCCTTACCGTGGGCGCATTCACAGATACGCAGTATTTT. Its translation: CASSDRLTVGAFTDTQYF. V usage is TRBV25-1 and J usage is TRBJ2-3; D not resolved. Germline V gene data show CDR1 as MGHDK and CDR2 as SYGVNS. This CDR3 has 18 residues. V gave up 3 bases and J gave up 2 bases, with 21 bases separating them.

V usage is TRBV20-1 and J usage is TRBJ1-2; 8 bases are a match to TRBD1. CDR1 and CDR2 (germline): DFQATT, SNEGSKA (reference sequence). The CDR3 loop spans 16 amino acids. The trim removed 3 bases at V and 2 bases at J, leaving 11 bases unmatched. The chain's CDR3 is CSASAAETGENYGYTF. As DNA, the CDR3 is TGCAGTGCTAGCGCCGCTGAGACAGGGGAAAACTATGGCTACACCTTC.

The J gene is TRBJ2-6, the V gene TRBV7-8, with 14 bases identical to TRBD2. The germline CDR1 and CDR2 sequences are SGHVS and FQNEAQ. J lost 2 bases, V lost 2 bases, and 5 bases had no gene match. CDR3 size: 19 residues. CDR3 loop: CASSLNPGLAGAGANVLTF. In DNA, the CDR3 is TGTGCCAGCAGCTTAAACCCGGGACTAGCGGGAGCTGGGGCCAACGTCCTGACTTTC.

The chain uses TRBV6-1 and TRBJ2-3; TRBD2 matches at 8 bases. V lost 5 bases to trimming and J lost 5 bases; unmatched junction nucleotides: 6. Germline loops: CDR1 MNHNS, CDR2 SASEGT. The CDR3 is 14 residues long. The CDR3 loop reads CASSTAGAVDTQYF. In DNA form, the CDR3 reads TGTGCCAGCAGTACAGCGGGAGCGGTAGATACGCAGTATTTT.

This clonotype was found many times. The J gene is TRBJ2-7, the V gene TRBV29-1, with D unresolved. With 2 bases removed from V and 0 bases from J, the gap between germline ends came to 8 bases. Germline V lookup: CDR1 SQVTM, CDR2 ANQGSEA. The CDR3 contains 13 residues. Here the CDR3 DNA reads TGCAGCGTTGAATCAGATAACTCCTACGAGCAGTACTTC. It codes for CSVESDNSYEQYF.

This chain links TRBV10-3 with TRBJ2-5; D unclear. The length of the CDR3 is 14 residues. Germline-derived CDR1 and CDR2 are ENHRY and SYGVKD. The V gene lost 0 bases and the J gene lost 10 bases, with 15 bases spanning the gap. The CDR3 DNA reads TGTGCCATCAGTGAGTCCAAATTCGCAGCTTACCAGTACTTC. As protein: CAISESKFAAYQYF.

This clonotype was recorded at least ten times. This chain uses TRBV20-1 with TRBJ1-4, with D possibly matching TRBD1 (5 bases). CDR3 length equals 14 residues. Germline V lookup: CDR1 DFQATT, CDR2 SNEGSKA (reference sequence). Trimming cost V 4 bases and J 6 bases, with 15 bases left between them. CDR3: CSATPSGGDEKLFF. CDR3 nucleotides: TGCAGTGCTACCCCGAGTGGGGGGGATGAAAAACTGTTTTTT.

In this sample, this clonotype turned up many times. The rearrangement uses TRBV10-3 and TRBJ2-5; no firm D call. Germline CDR1 is ENHRY and CDR2 is SYGVKD. The CDR3 has 14 amino acids. Trimming pared 2 bases from V and 0 bases from J, leaving 7 bases between. The CDR3 DNA reads TGTGCCATCAGTGAGCCCGCGAACCAAGAGACCCAGTACTTC. Amino acids: CAISEPANQETQYF.

This clonotype occurred many times. The chain joins TRBV15 to TRBJ2-1; D not certain. Trimming took 5 bases from V and 4 from J, leaving 9 bases between them. The CDR3 covers 13 residues. Germline assignment: CDR1 LNHNV and CDR2 YYDKDF (reference sequence). CDR3 DNA: TGTGCCACCAGCGCGATGGGGTACAATGAGCAGTTCTTC. Translated, it gives CATSAMGYNEQFF. The entire variable domain, with the rest obtained from reference TRBV15 and TRBJ2-1, is as follows: DAMVIQNPRYQVTQFGKPVTLSCSQTLNHNVMYWYQQKSSQAPKLLFHYYDKDFNNEADTPDNFQSRRPNTSFCFLDIRSPGLGDTAMYLCATSAMGYNEQFFGPGTRLTVL.

This clonotype was picked up a small number of times. V gene TRBV20-1 combines with J gene TRBJ2-4, with D possibly TRBD1 on 6 matching bases. This CDR3 contains 13 residues. V lost 6 bases and J 3 bases, leaving 12 bases between the germline ends. CDR1 is DFQATT and CDR2 is SNEGSKA in the germline V gene (reference sequence). This CDR3 is CSARRDNKNIQYF. The CDR3 DNA sequence: TGCAGTGCGCGCCGGGACAACAAAAACATTCAGTACTTC.

This clonotype appeared a few times. The chain couples TRBV4-1 to TRBJ2-7; 9 bases agree with TRBD2. V shed 1 base, J shed 0 bases, and the junction held 7 bases outside the gene matches. Per germline, CDR1 MGHRA and CDR2 YSYEKL. The CDR3 contains 17 residues. In DNA form, the CDR3 reads TGCGCCAGCAGCCAAGTCATTCGCGGGAGGGACTCCTACGAGCAGTACTTC. Translating it yields CASSQVIRGRDSYEQYF.

This clonotype was counted at least ten times. This chain links TRBV7-3 with TRBJ2-2, with 15 nucleotides matching TRBD2. Germline V lookup: CDR1 SGHTA, CDR2 FQGTGA. The junction had 5 bases not matched to a gene; V was cut back by 2 bases and J by 7 bases. The CDR3 is made up of 17 amino acids. CDR3: CASSLLRTSGGDGELFF. For the CDR3, the DNA is TGTGCCAGCAGCTTACTTCGGACTAGCGGGGGGGACGGGGAGCTGTTTTTT.

This clonotype occurred many times. The CDR3 nucleotides read TGTGCCATCCGACAGGGAGTCTCCTACGAGCAGTACTTC. It encodes CAIRQGVSYEQYF. V is TRBV2 and J is TRBJ2-7; 7 nucleotides line up with TRBD1. This CDR3 spans 13 amino acids. Unmatched junction bases numbered 6, after V lost 10 bases and J lost 0 bases. Germline assignment: CDR1 SNHLY and CDR2 FYNNEI.

On this clonotype itself: This clone may be a read error of a much larger clone one base away. The V and J genes are TRBV15 and TRBJ2-7; D call uncertain. The CDR3 is 12 residues long. Germline CDR1 LNHNV, CDR2 YYDKDF (reference sequence). The CDR3 loop reads CAASRDEYEQYF. CDR3 DNA: TGTGCCGCCAGCAGAGACGAATACGAGCAGTACTTC.

This clonotype appeared many times. The chain recombines TRBV6-1 with TRBJ2-3, with D perhaps TRBD1 or TRBD2 (5 bases each). This CDR3 is built from 13 residues. Germline CDR1 is MNHNS and CDR2 is SASEGT. V was clipped by 10 bases and J by 0 bases, with 11 bases between them. The CDR3 sequence is CATRGRSTDTQYF. The CDR3 bases are TGTGCCACCCGGGGACGTAGCACAGATACGCAGTATTTT.

This clonotype was detected a few times. The rearrangement links TRBV12-3 or TRBV12-4 to TRBJ2-7, with D tentatively TRBD1 or TRBD2 (5 bases each). The CDR3 length is 15 residues. Trimming took 6 bases from V and 4 from J, leaving 19 bases between them. In nucleotides, the CDR3 is TGTGCCAGCAGATCCGGGGCCCATTTCCCTTACGAGCAGTACTTC. Amino acids: CASRSGAHFPYEQYF.

This clonotype was seen ten or more times. The chain has TRBV20-1 and TRBJ2-7, with D unclear. CDR3 length: 11 residues. Per the germline V gene, CDR1 is DFQATT and CDR2 is SNEGSKA (reference sequence). The V and J ends lost 1 base and 9 bases respectively, with 10 bases between them. The CDR3 DNA follows: TGCAGTGCTAGAGGAGGAGTGGGGCAGTACTTC. Protein sequence: CSARGGVGQYF.

This clonotype was observed a few times. The J gene is TRBJ2-5, the V gene TRBV20-1; the D call may be TRBD1 or TRBD2 (5 bases each). With 0 bases removed from V and 0 bases from J, the gap between germline ends came to 14 bases. Germline CDR1 DFQATT, CDR2 SNEGSKA (reference sequence). The CDR3 is made up of 16 amino acids. The CDR3 DNA follows: TGCAGTGCTAGAGATTTCGGGGCAGCGTACCAAGAGACCCAGTACTTC. It is translated as CSARDFGAAYQETQYF.

This clonotype has ten or more counts. The gene calls are TRBV7-9 and TRBJ1-4; D uncertain. V was clipped by 2 bases and J by 0 bases, with 10 bases between them. The CDR3 has 16 amino acids. CDR1 and CDR2 from the germline V gene are SEHNR and FQNEAQ (reference sequence). The CDR3 DNA reads TGTGCCAGCAGCTTAAGGGCTAGTGCAACTAATGAAAAACTGTTTTTT. Amino acid sequence: CASSLRASATNEKLFF.

The table lists this clonotype with a few counts. The chain couples TRBV28 to TRBJ1-4, with 8 bases lining up with TRBD1. Germline CDR1 is MDHEN and CDR2 is SYDVKM. V lost 2 bases and J lost 4; bases outside the gene matches: 3. This CDR3 spans 15 amino acids. The CDR3 sequence is CASSLSGQGNEKLFF. CDR3 bases: TGTGCCAGCAGTTTAAGTGGACAGGGTAATGAAAAACTGTTTTTT.

The rearrangement links TRBV7-9 to TRBJ2-7, with a possible D match to TRBD1 (5 bases). Germline-derived CDR1 and CDR2 are SEHNR and FQNEAQ (reference sequence). The CDR3 loop spans 12 amino acids. Deletions cut 3 bases from V and 6 bases from J, with 9 bases between. CDR3 nucleotides: TGTGCCAGCAGCTTTCAAAGGGGCGAGCAGTACTTC. Its translation: CASSFQRGEQYF.